This TCR beta chain comes out of a study of blood T cell repertoires in COVID-19. Enrollment of patients from Seattle took place during active infection, with longitudinal follow-up. Original processing notes: Reference gene primer amplification yielded estimated nucleated cell counts. Profiled with immunoSEQ multiplex PCR; TCRdb holds only in-frame clones, not every one. The V and J calls and clone size were taken over from that table, and D and trimming were inferred from the DNA. The table lists about 350,000 clones, almost 90% of them singletons. The germline gives CDR1 LGHDT, CDR2 YNNKEL (reference sequence). Trimming took off 0 bases at V and 4 bases at J, with 12 bases between the two ends. This CDR3 contains 15 residues.

The chain carries TRBV3-1 (or the pseudogene TRBV3-2) and TRBJ1-2; D gene unclear. Input material: peripheral blood. The TCR sequence derives from a woman in her 70s with COVID-19, enrolled during active disease. As DNA, the CDR3 is TGTGCCAGCAGCCAAGATCGGGGAGGGATCTATGGCTACACCTTC. Amino acid sequence: CASSQDRGGIYGYTF.